This T cell receptor (beta chain) came from a study of cytomegalovirus exposure and HLA in healthy donors. This clone was found a few times. Its antigen is as yet unknown. CDR1 and CDR2 from the germline V gene are SGHAT and FQNNGV. V lost 5 bases to trimming and J lost 7 bases, with 21 bases between them. The CDR3 has 15 residues. The PCR made use of 60 Vbeta and 13 Jbeta primers. Some clones are missing from TCRdb's copy, which holds only in-frame ones; the method was immunoSEQ multiplex PCR. The sample carries 150,000 or so clones, about three quarters recorded once. Findings and caveats of the study: The study dropped some indistinguishable V segments, TRBV6-2 and TRBV6-3 among them. The productive fraction for most TCR beta V segments was about 87% or about 30% in an earlier analysis.

The rearrangement links TRBV11-2 to TRBJ2-7; perhaps TRBD1 as D (5 bases). This TCR derives from a middle-aged woman in good health and CMV-seronegative. Sample: PBMCs. The CDR3 is CASSPRTRPSGEQYF. For the CDR3, the DNA is TGTGCCAGCAGCCCAAGGACACGCCCGTCCGGGGAGCAGTACTTC.